The 26 T cell receptor beta chains in this list originate from one sample, sequenced in a study of blood T cell repertoires in COVID-19. Generated by immunoSEQ multiplex PCR, the TCRdb table keeps only in-frame clones and is missing some. This sample has approximately 210,000 clones; roughly 80% occur once, and the top ten carry around 5%. Sequencing was carried out using peripheral blood. The receptors shown here come from a human donor in a cohort sampled during active COVID-19.

V and J are TRBV5-1 and TRBJ1-1; maybe TRBD1 (5 bases). Per the germline V gene, CDR1 is SGHRS and CDR2 is YFSETQ. V was pared by 5 bases and J by 4 bases, with 12 bases between. This CDR3 has 13 amino acids. The CDR3 DNA reads as TGCGCCAGCAGTAAAGGGGTGGGCACTGAAGCTTTCTTT. Translating it yields CASSKGVGTEAFF.

The chain uses TRBV14 and TRBJ2-1, with D hard to call. The CDR3 has 14 amino acids. V gave up 0 bases and J gave up 6 bases, with 9 bases separating them. The germline gives CDR1 SGHDN, CDR2 FVKESK. This chain's CDR3 is CASSQDRIVNEQFF. CDR3 DNA: TGTGCCAGCAGCCAAGACAGAATCGTCAATGAGCAGTTCTTC.

The CDR3 spells CASKGASTNEKLFF. As DNA, the CDR3 is TGTGCCAGCAAGGGGGCATCAACTAATGAAAAACTGTTTTTT. The V call is TRBV2, the J call TRBJ1-4; 7 bases agree with TRBD1. The V and J ends lost 7 bases and 0 bases, in that order; junction bases with no gene match: 2. Looked up from germline, CDR1 is SNHLY and CDR2 is FYNNEI. CDR3 size: 14 residues.

J is TRBJ1-6 and V is TRBV7-2; 7 positions match TRBD1. The J segment lost 10 bases and the V segment lost 2 bases, leaving 8 bases of the junction unmatched. Per the germline V gene, CDR1 is SGHTA and CDR2 is FQGNSA. This CDR3 comprises 15 residues. DNA of the CDR3: TGTGCCAGCAGCTTAAGGTGGGACAGATACTCACCCCTCCACTTT. It specifies CASSLRWDRYSPLHF.

V is TRBV28 and J is TRBJ1-2; 9 bases fit TRBD1. With 10 bases clipped from V and 2 bases from J, the junction kept 2 bases outside the gene matches. The CDR3 spans 12 residues. The V gene's germline CDR1 is MDHEN and CDR2 SYDVKM. DNA of the CDR3: TGTGCCACCGGGACAGGGAACTATGGCTACACCTTC. Translated, it gives CATGTGNYGYTF.

Turning to this clone: Distinct nucleotide sequences in the sample also encode this CDR3. The V and J genes are TRBV19 and TRBJ1-2; a weak D match, TRBD1 (5 bases). CDR1 and CDR2 (germline): LNHDA, SQIVND (reference sequence). The CDR3 contains 14 residues. Trimming removed 3 bases at V and 3 bases at J, with 11 bases between. CDR3 amino acids: CASSIGRGDYGYTF. The CDR3 DNA sequence: TGTGCCAGTAGTATTGGCCGGGGGGACTATGGCTACACCTTC. Full variable domain (remainder filled in from reference TRBV19 and TRBJ1-2): DGGITQSPKYLFRKEGQNVTLSCEQNLNHDAMYWYRQDPGQGLRLIYYSQIVNDFQKGDIAEGYSVSREKKESFPLTVTSAQKNPTAFYLCASSIGRGDYGYTFGSGTRLTVV.

This clone was observed a single time. The sample carries other DNA sequences with the same CDR3. This chain connects TRBV18 to TRBJ2-7; 8 bases agree with TRBD1. The V gene end was trimmed by 2 bases and the J gene end by 4 bases; junction bases not matched to a gene: 4. Germline CDR1 KGHSH, CDR2 LQKENI. The CDR3 is 14 amino acids. Here the CDR3 reads CASSPGTGIYEQYF. In DNA form, the CDR3 reads TGTGCCAGCTCACCAGGGACAGGCATATACGAGCAGTACTTC.

The V call is TRBV7-2, the J call TRBJ1-2, with D perhaps matching TRBD1 (6 bases). Trimming took off 2 bases at V and 4 bases at J, with 17 bases between the two ends. The germline CDR1 and CDR2 sequences are SGHTA and FQGNSA. The CDR3 contains 16 residues. CDR3 nucleotides: TGTGCCAGCAGCTTAATTATGGGGGGGCTCGGCTATGGCTACACCTTC. This codes for CASSLIMGGLGYGYTF. The variable domain in full, with the rest retrieved from reference TRBV7-2 and TRBJ1-2, is GAGVSQSPSNKVTEKGKDVELRCDPISGHTALYWYRQSLGQGLEFLIYFQGNSAPDKSGLPSDRFSAERTGGSVSTLTIQRTQQEDSAVYLCASSLIMGGLGYGYTFGSGTRLTVV.

This chain connects TRBV27 to TRBJ1-4, with 9 bases that match TRBD1. The CDR3 has 15 residues. Trimming cost V 3 bases and J 5 bases; bases outside gene matches: 4. The V gene's germline CDR1 is MNHEY and CDR2 SMNVEV (reference sequence). The CDR3: CASSFSTGGNEKLFF. CDR3 sequence (DNA): TGTGCCAGCAGTTTTTCGACAGGGGGGAATGAAAAACTGTTTTTT.

This chain joins TRBV30 and TRBJ1-1; TRBD1 might be the D (5 bases). The germline V gene has CDR1 GTSNPN and CDR2 SVGIG (reference sequence). The CDR3 runs 13 residues. With 1 base removed from V and 4 bases from J, the gap between germline ends came to 10 bases. The chain's CDR3 is CAWSDQGSTEAFF. CDR3 sequence (DNA): TGTGCCTGGAGTGACCAGGGAAGCACTGAAGCTTTCTTT.

The chain combines TRBV4-1 with TRBJ2-5; 12 positions agree with TRBD1. Germline CDR1 is MGHRA and CDR2 is YSYEKL. The CDR3 extends over 15 amino acids. The J segment lost 5 bases and the V segment lost 6 bases, leaving 7 bases of the junction unmatched. The chain's CDR3 is CASRRDRGPGETQYF. In DNA, the CDR3 is TGCGCCAGCAGGCGGGACAGGGGGCCGGGGGAGACCCAGTACTTC.

The chain is built from TRBV16 and TRBJ2-1; D is unresolved. This CDR3 region has 16 residues. Trimming took 0 bases from V and 0 from J, leaving 9 bases between them. Germline assignment: CDR1 KGHSY and CDR2 FQNENV. Here the CDR3 DNA reads TGTGCCAGCAGCCAATCTCGACTGAGCTCCTACAATGAGCAGTTCTTC. It translates to CASSQSRLSSYNEQFF. Complete variable domain (other parts from reference TRBV16 and TRBJ2-1): GEEVAQTPKHLVRGEGQKAKLYCAPIKGHSYVFWYQQVLKNEFKFLISFQNENVFDETGMPKERFSAKCLPNSPCSLEIQATKLEDSAVYFCASSQSRLSSYNEQFFGPGTRLTVL.

This clone was seen just once. The gene calls are TRBV29-1 and TRBJ2-6; the match to TRBD1 covers 7 bases. The CDR3 consists of 15 residues. The junction had 9 bases not matched to a gene; V was cut back by 5 bases and J by 5 bases. CDR1 is SQVTM and CDR2 is ANQGSEA in the germline V gene. In DNA form, the CDR3 reads TGCAGCGTTTACACTAAGGACAGGAGGGCCAACGTCCTGACTTTC. This translates into CSVYTKDRRANVLTF. Drawing the rest from reference TRBV29-1 and TRBJ2-6, the complete variable domain is SAVISQKPSRDICQRGTSLTIQCQVDSQVTMMFWYRQQPGQSLTLIATANQGSEATYESGFVIDKFPISRPNLTFSTLTVSNMSPEDSSIYLCSVYTKDRRANVLTFGAGSRLTVL.

J is TRBJ2-3 and V is TRBV5-1, with 9 nucleotides matching TRBD2. Germline V CDR1 and CDR2: SGHRS, YFSETQ. This CDR3 spans 15 amino acids. Germline trimming cut 2 bases from V and 2 bases from J; bases unmatched to any gene: 3. In nucleotides, the CDR3 is TGCGCCAGCAGCTTTGGACTAGCGATCACAGATACGCAGTATTTT. Translation gives CASSFGLAITDTQYF.

The V gene is TRBV28, the J gene TRBJ2-7; possible D gene TRBD2, 5 bases. Trimming left V 5 bases short and J 0 bases short, with 11 bases between. The CDR3 has 14 residues. Germline-derived CDR1 and CDR2 are MDHEN and SYDVKM. In DNA, the CDR3 is TGTGCCAGCAGTCTCCGCGGGCCCTCCTACGAGCAGTACTTC. It translates to CASSLRGPSYEQYF.

The rearrangement uses TRBV2 and TRBJ1-1; perhaps TRBD1 as D (6 bases). Looked up from germline, CDR1 is SNHLY and CDR2 is FYNNEI. Trimming stripped 6 bases from V and 5 bases from J, with 16 bases between. The CDR3 is 14 residues long. CDR3 amino acids: CASRREGVGTEAFF. Written as DNA, the CDR3 is TGTGCCAGCAGGCGGGAGGGGGTCGGTACTGAAGCTTTCTTT.

The chain has TRBV28 and TRBJ2-2; 8 nucleotides agree with TRBD2. V shed 5 bases and J 3 bases; nucleotides not matched to a gene: 11. The germline CDR1 and CDR2 sequences are MDHEN and SYDVKM. The CDR3 loop spans 17 amino acids. The CDR3 nucleotides are TGTGCCAGCAGTCCCCCCGGGCTAGCGGGTTACACCGGGGAGCTGTTTTTT. This sequence encodes CASSPPGLAGYTGELFF. The full variable domain, its missing parts supplied by reference TRBV28 and TRBJ2-2, is DVKVTQSSRYLVKRTGEKVFLECVQDMDHENMFWYRQDPGLGLRLIYFSYDVKMKEKGDIPEGYSVSREKKERFSLILESASTNQTSMYLCASSPPGLAGYTGELFFGEGSRLTVL.

In this sample, this clone turned up many times. The chain uses TRBV27 and TRBJ2-3; 8 bases are a match to TRBD1. Per germline, CDR1 MNHEY and CDR2 SMNVEV (reference sequence). V dropped 4 bases and J dropped 4; count of bases not matched to a gene: 7. This CDR3 contains 15 residues. In DNA form, the CDR3 reads TGTGCCAGCAGTTCCAGGGGGCAATGGGCAGATACGCAGTATTTT. Amino acids: CASSSRGQWADTQYF.

The chain has TRBV27 and TRBJ2-7, with 8 bases matching TRBD2. Germline lookup yields CDR1 MNHEY and CDR2 SMNVEV (reference sequence). The CDR3 is made up of 16 amino acids. V lost 6 bases to trimming and J lost 2 bases; unmatched junction nucleotides: 12. The CDR3 DNA sequence: TGTGCCAGCAGCCCCAGTAGCGGGATCCTTACCTACGAGCAGTACTTC. It translates to CASSPSSGILTYEQYF.

Only a few counts were recorded for this clone. The CDR3 loop reads CASRRTGGVEAFF. DNA for the CDR3: TGTGCCAGCAGACGCACAGGGGGCGTTGAAGCTTTCTTT. J is TRBJ1-1 and V is TRBV27; the match to TRBD1 covers 9 bases. Germline V gene data show CDR1 as MNHEY and CDR2 as SMNVEV (reference sequence). This CDR3 region has 13 residues. J was trimmed by 7 bases and V by 6 bases; bases with no gene match: 6.

The chain recombines TRBV15 with TRBJ2-7; the D gene is possibly TRBD1 (6 bases). Trimming removed 0 bases at V and 5 bases at J, with 20 bases between. The CDR3 is 17 amino acids. Germline V gene lookup returns CDR1 LNHNV and CDR2 YYDKDF (reference sequence). CDR3 protein: CATSRDGIGGTRDEQYF. The DNA for the CDR3 is TGTGCCACCAGCAGAGATGGAATTGGTGGGACAAGGGACGAGCAGTACTTC.

In this sample, this clone turned up many times. This chain links TRBV2 with TRBJ2-7; tentative D call: TRBD1 (5 bases). Between the trimmed V and J ends, which lost 2 bases and 3 bases, there was a span of 14 bases. The CDR3 runs 15 residues. Germline loops: CDR1 SNHLY, CDR2 FYNNEI. CDR3 in DNA: TGTGCCAGCAGTGAAATCGGGCAGGGTTACTACGAGCAGTACTTC. It yields the protein CASSEIGQGYYEQYF.

V gene TRBV28 combines with J gene TRBJ1-2; 10 nucleotides match TRBD1. The length of the CDR3 is 16 residues. The germline V gene encodes CDR1 MDHEN and CDR2 SYDVKM. The V segment lost 7 bases and the J segment 3 bases; nucleotides outside the gene matches: 11. CDR3 bases: TGTGCCAGCAAAGGCTCGAAGACAGGGGGCGACTATGGCTACACCTTC. Protein sequence: CASKGSKTGGDYGYTF.

This clone appeared a single time. The rearrangement uses TRBV6-1 and TRBJ2-1, with 8 bases identical to TRBD2. The CDR3 length is 14 residues. Per the germline V gene, CDR1 is MNHNS and CDR2 is SASEGT. The junction had 3 bases not matched to a gene; V was cut back by 2 bases and J by 6 bases. This chain's CDR3 is CASSEWAGGNEQFF. Written as DNA, the CDR3 is TGTGCCAGCAGTGAATGGGCGGGAGGCAATGAGCAGTTCTTC.

The chain carries TRBV7-9 and TRBJ1-1; 11 bases fit TRBD1. The germline V gene has CDR1 SEHNR and CDR2 FQNEAQ (reference sequence). The CDR3 contains 19 residues. V lost 5 bases, J lost 0 bases, and 14 bases stayed unmatched. CDR3 amino acids: CASSRTQRTGGHMNTEAFF. The CDR3 DNA is TGTGCCAGCAGCCGTACACAGCGGACAGGGGGCCACATGAACACTGAAGCTTTCTTT.

The rearrangement links TRBV27 to TRBJ1-2, with TRBD1 as a possible D gene (6 bases). Germline V gives CDR1 MNHEY, CDR2 SMNVEV (reference sequence). CDR3 length: 14 amino acids. The ends were cut back, 5 bases at V and 6 bases at J, with 16 bases in the middle. In DNA form, the CDR3 reads TGTGCCAGCAGTGCCCTGGACAGAGCTGATGGCTACACCTTC. Encoded protein: CASSALDRADGYTF.